Below, 7 T cell receptor beta chains from the same sample are listed, as sequenced in a study of T-cell memory formation after mild COVID-19. TCRdb redid the calling of the 5' RACE reads with MiXCR, one entry per CDR3 protein. Of around 400,000 distinct CDR3 sequences listed, 24% are singletons. Source material: PBMCs or a T cell subset sorted from them (not recorded which). The source is an adult woman who had mild COVID-19 (a few samples of this study predate the infection). Cell type and time point are not known.

The V and J genes are TRBV11-2 and TRBJ2-1; 15 bases map to TRBD2. CDR1 is SGHAT and CDR2 is FQNNGV in the germline V gene. The J segment lost 10 bases and the V segment lost 5 bases, leaving 6 bases of the junction unmatched. This CDR3 contains 15 residues. The CDR3 sequence: CASSVSGTSGREQFF. The DNA of the CDR3 is TGTGCCAGCAGCGTGTCCGGGACTAGCGGGAGGGAGCAGTTCTTC.

The table lists this clonotype with many counts. V is TRBV6-5 and J is TRBJ1-2, with 10 bases that match TRBD1. V lost 4 bases and J lost 8; bases outside the gene matches: 13. The CDR3 totals 16 residues. CDR1 is MNHEY, CDR2 SVGAGI, per germline. CDR3 in DNA: TGTGCCAGCAGTTCACGGACAGGGGGTTTAGGAGAAGGCTACACCTTC. Translation gives CASSSRTGGLGEGYTF.

CDR3: CASSLQRDVPDTQYF. DNA of the CDR3: TGTGCCAGCAGTTTACAGAGGGATGTACCAGATACGCAGTATTTT. The chain uses TRBV13 and TRBJ2-3, with D tentatively TRBD2 (5 bases). V lost 6 bases and J lost 4, with 17 bases in between. CDR3 size: 15 residues. The germline V gene encodes CDR1 PRHDT and CDR2 FYEKMQ (reference sequence).

The count of this clonotype is one. This chain links TRBV11-2 with TRBJ2-1; 10 bases are a match to TRBD2. This CDR3 spans 14 amino acids. After removal of 5 bases from V and 5 bases from J, the junction contained 3 bases not matched to a gene. The germline V gene has CDR1 SGHAT and CDR2 FQNNGV. CDR3 coding DNA: TGTGCCAGCAGCCCTAGCGGGAGAGACAATGAGCAGTTCTTC. Translation: CASSPSGRDNEQFF.

In its sample, this clonotype was seen a few times. The rearrangement links TRBV7-9 to TRBJ2-5, with TRBD1 matching over 8 bases. Germline CDR1 is SEHNR and CDR2 is FQNEAQ (reference sequence). Trimming at V came to 1 base and at J to 2 bases, leaving 3 bases not matched to a gene. CDR3 length equals 15 residues. CDR3 coding DNA: TGTGCCAGCAGCTTAGAGTGGACAGGGCAAGAGACCCAGTACTTC. This gives the protein CASSLEWTGQETQYF.

The chain couples TRBV20-1 to TRBJ1-1; 7 bases are shared with TRBD1. The CDR3 runs 14 residues. J gave up 4 bases and V 2 bases, and 7 bases lay outside the gene matches. Germline values: CDR1 DFQATT, CDR2 SNEGSKA (reference sequence). In DNA, the CDR3 is TGCAGTGCTAGACGACAGGGTGGGGGCACTGAAGCTTTCTTT. It yields the protein CSARRQGGGTEAFF.

This clonotype has just one count. V and J are TRBV20-1 and TRBJ2-7, with D perhaps matching TRBD1 or TRBD2 (5 bases each). V lost 6 bases and J 5 bases, leaving 14 bases between the germline ends. The CDR3 has 12 amino acids. In germline, CDR1 is DFQATT, CDR2 SNEGSKA (reference sequence). CDR3 DNA sequence: TGCAGTGCGAGACCTTGGGGGAACGAGCAGTACTTC. This codes for CSARPWGNEQYF.